This T cell receptor beta chain came from a study of CD8 T cells in Susac syndrome. RNA in amounts of roughly 0.45 to 1 ug was reverse transcribed with random hexamers. TCRdb fed the immunoSEQ multiplex PCR reads into MiXCR, producing one record per CDR3 protein. The table records a few hundred thousand distinct CDR3 sequences, approximately 85% of them present only once. The V end was cut by 5 bases, the J end by 7 bases, with 9 bases between. The CDR3 length is 12 residues. Germline CDR1 SEHNR, CDR2 FQNEAQ (reference sequence). The TCR originated in a human donor with multiple sclerosis. The V call is TRBV7-9, the J call TRBJ2-1, with D uncertain. Sequenced input: CD8+ T cells from PBMCs. The CDR3 loop reads CASSQDSNEQFF. DNA for the CDR3: TGTGCCAGCAGCCAGGATTCGAATGAGCAGTTCTTC.